This record looks at one T cell receptor beta chain sequence and its context. The CDR3 is 18 residues long. This sample is part of a study of blood T cell repertoires in COVID-19. Method: immunoSEQ multiplex PCR; TCRdb's copy keeps in-frame clones and lacks some. In the table there are 340,000 or so clones, roughly 91% of which are singletons. The material sequenced was peripheral blood. This sequence joins TRBV21-1 and TRBJ2-3; TRBD2, the table's D call, was not compared with the DNA. TRBV21-1 is a listed pseudogene. This sequence originates from a man aged 50-60 years with active or convalescent COVID-19. CDR3 region: CASTEGGLAGKGADTQYF. The CDR3 nucleotides are TGTGCCAGCACCGAAGGGGGTCTAGCGGGAAAGGGCGCAGATACGCAGTATTTT.